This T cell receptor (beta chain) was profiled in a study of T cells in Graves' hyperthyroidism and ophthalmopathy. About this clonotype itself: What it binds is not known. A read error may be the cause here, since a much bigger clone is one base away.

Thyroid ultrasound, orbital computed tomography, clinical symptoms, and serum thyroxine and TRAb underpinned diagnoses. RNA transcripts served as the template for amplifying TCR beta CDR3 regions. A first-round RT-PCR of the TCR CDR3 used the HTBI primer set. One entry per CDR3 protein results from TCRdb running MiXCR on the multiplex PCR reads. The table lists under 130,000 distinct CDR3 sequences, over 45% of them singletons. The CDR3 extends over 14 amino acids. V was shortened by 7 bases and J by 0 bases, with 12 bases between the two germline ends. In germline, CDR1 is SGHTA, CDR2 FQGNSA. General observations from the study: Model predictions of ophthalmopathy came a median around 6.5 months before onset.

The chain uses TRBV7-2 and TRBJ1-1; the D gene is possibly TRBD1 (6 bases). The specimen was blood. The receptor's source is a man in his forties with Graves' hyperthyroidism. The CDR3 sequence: CASNRNRVNTEAFF. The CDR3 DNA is TGTGCCAGCAACCGCAACAGGGTGAACACTGAAGCTTTCTTT.